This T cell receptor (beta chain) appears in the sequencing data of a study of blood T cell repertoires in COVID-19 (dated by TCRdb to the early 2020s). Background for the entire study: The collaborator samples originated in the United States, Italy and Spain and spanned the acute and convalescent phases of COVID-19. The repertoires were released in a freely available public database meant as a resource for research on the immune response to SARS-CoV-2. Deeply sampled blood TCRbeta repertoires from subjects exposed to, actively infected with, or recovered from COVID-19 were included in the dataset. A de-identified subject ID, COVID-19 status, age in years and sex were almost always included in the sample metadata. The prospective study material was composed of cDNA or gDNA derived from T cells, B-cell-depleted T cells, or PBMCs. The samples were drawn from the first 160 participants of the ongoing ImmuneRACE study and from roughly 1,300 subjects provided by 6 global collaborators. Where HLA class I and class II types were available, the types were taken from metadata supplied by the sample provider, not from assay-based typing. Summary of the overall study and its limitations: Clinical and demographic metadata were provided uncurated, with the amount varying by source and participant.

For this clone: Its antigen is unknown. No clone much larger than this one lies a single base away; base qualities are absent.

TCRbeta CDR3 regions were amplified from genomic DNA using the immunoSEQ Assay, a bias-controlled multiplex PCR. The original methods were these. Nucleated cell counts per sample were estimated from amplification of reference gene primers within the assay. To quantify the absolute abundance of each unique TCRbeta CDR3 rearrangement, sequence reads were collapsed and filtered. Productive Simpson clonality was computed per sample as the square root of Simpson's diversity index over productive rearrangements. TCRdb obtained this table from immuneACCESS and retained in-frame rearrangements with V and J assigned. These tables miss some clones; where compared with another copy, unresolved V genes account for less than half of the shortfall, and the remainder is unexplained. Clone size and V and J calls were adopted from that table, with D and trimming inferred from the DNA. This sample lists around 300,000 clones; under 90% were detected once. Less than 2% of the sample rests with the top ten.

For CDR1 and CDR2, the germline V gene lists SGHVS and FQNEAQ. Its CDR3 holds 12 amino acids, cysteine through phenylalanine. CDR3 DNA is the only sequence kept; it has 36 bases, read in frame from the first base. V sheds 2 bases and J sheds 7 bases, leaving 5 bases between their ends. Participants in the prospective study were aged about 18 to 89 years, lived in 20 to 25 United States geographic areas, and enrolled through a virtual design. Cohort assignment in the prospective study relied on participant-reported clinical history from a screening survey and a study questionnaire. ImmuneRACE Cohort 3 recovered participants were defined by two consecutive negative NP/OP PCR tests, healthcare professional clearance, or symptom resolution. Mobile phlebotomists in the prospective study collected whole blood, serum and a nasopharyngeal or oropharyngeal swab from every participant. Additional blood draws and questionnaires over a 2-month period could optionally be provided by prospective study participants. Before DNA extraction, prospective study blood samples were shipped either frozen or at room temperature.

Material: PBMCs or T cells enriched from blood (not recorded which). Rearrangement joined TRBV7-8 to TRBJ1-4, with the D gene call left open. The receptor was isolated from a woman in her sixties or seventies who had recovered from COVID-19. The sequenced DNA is TGTGCCAGCAGCTTACAATTTGAAAAACTGTTTTTT. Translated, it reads CASSLQFEKLFF.